Shown below are 18 T cell receptor beta chains from a single sample sequenced in a study of T cell changes during pregnancy in multiple sclerosis (dated by TCRdb to between 2019 and 2020). The method was the immunoSEQ multiplex PCR assay. Imported from immuneACCESS, the table was reduced by TCRdb to in-frame sequences with V and J called. These copies leave out some clones; in studies compared against another copy, an unresolved V gene accounts for under half, and the cause of the remainder is not known. This sample holds about 44,000 clones; about nine tenths were observed only once. The ten top clones hold approximately 1% of the sample. The material sequenced was CD4+ T cells from peripheral blood mononuclear cells, taken after pregnancy. The receptors were gathered from a female donor with multiple sclerosis, enrolled in a pregnancy study.

V and J are TRBV6-5 and TRBJ2-4; D remains unclear. This CDR3 contains 15 residues. Germline assignment: CDR1 MNHEY and CDR2 SVGAGI. V was trimmed by 4 bases and J by 0 bases, leaving 10 bases between them. The CDR3 region is CASSLTETAKNIQYF. For the CDR3, the DNA is TGTGCCAGCAGTTTAACGGAGACAGCCAAAAACATTCAGTACTTC.

For the CDR3, the DNA is TGCGCCAGCAGCTCGGACAGGGAAAGAAAACTGTTTTTT. It is translated as CASSSDRERKLFF. The chain combines TRBV5-1 with TRBJ1-4; 8 bases fit TRBD1. J lost 10 bases, V lost 3 bases, and 5 bases had no gene match. There are 13 residues in the CDR3. The V gene's germline CDR1 is SGHRS and CDR2 YFSETQ.

The rearrangement links TRBV5-6 to TRBJ1-1; 9 nucleotides align to TRBD1. CDR1 SGHDT and CDR2 YYEEEE come from the germline V gene. V was pared by 0 bases and J by 1 base, with 4 bases of the junction left unmatched. CDR3 length: 16 residues. The CDR3 protein is CASSLDRGLKNTEAFF. In DNA, the CDR3 is TGTGCCAGCAGCTTGGACAGGGGGCTGAAGAACACTGAAGCTTTCTTT.

This clone has just one count. The chain combines TRBV19 with TRBJ2-7; 7 positions match TRBD1. The V segment lost 0 bases and the J segment 3 bases; nucleotides outside the gene matches: 11. CDR3 length equals 17 residues. Germline loops: CDR1 LNHDA, CDR2 SQIVND (reference sequence). The DNA of the CDR3 is TGTGCCAGTAGTATAGATTATCGTGAACAGGGGCGCTACGAGCAGTACTTC. As protein: CASSIDYREQGRYEQYF.

This chain connects TRBV6-6 to TRBJ1-4; 7 nucleotides match TRBD1. V shed 7 bases and J 8 bases; nucleotides not matched to a gene: 10. This CDR3 is built from 14 residues. Germline values: CDR1 MNHNY, CDR2 SVGAGI (reference sequence). CDR3 DNA: TGTGCCAGCATCGACGACAGGGCGGTAGAAAAACTGTTTTTT. Translation: CASIDDRAVEKLFF.

J is TRBJ1-5 and V is TRBV6-1; tentatively, D is TRBD1 (6 bases). Germline CDR1 and CDR2: MNHNS and SASEGT. The CDR3 has 13 amino acids. V was shortened by 8 bases and J by 1 base, with 9 bases between the two germline ends. As DNA, the CDR3 is TGTGCCAGCTGGGGGCAGAGCAATCAGCCCCAGCATTTT. Protein sequence: CASWGQSNQPQHF.

CDR3 sequence: CASSLTGEAITGELFF. CDR3 coding DNA: TGCGCCAGCAGCCTTACAGGGGAGGCCATCACCGGGGAGCTGTTTTTT. This chain connects TRBV5-1 to TRBJ2-2; D may be TRBD1 (7 bases). The CDR3 is 16 residues long. V lost 4 bases and J 4 bases, leaving 17 bases between the germline ends. The germline CDR1 and CDR2 sequences are SGHRS and YFSETQ.

The CDR3: CASSIVGTAIYSNQPQHF. In DNA form, the CDR3 reads TGTGCCAGTAGTATAGTAGGGACAGCCATTTATAGCAATCAGCCCCAGCATTTT. The V call is TRBV19, the J call TRBJ1-5, with 7 bases that match TRBD1. The V gene end was trimmed by 1 base and the J gene end by 0 bases; junction bases not matched to a gene: 9. The CDR3 contains 18 residues. CDR1 and CDR2 (germline): LNHDA, SQIVND (reference sequence).

This rearrangement joins TRBV7-9 to TRBJ2-1; 13 nucleotides match TRBD2. The CDR3 extends over 17 amino acids. With 8 bases clipped from V and 2 bases from J, the junction kept 9 bases outside the gene matches. Germline V gene lookup returns CDR1 SEHNR and CDR2 FQNEAQ (reference sequence). The CDR3 spells CASRSSGLAGTYNEQFF. The DNA of the CDR3 is TGTGCCAGCCGCAGCTCGGGACTAGCGGGGACCTACAATGAGCAGTTCTTC.

This chain joins TRBV5-1 and TRBJ1-2; 7 positions match TRBD1. Germline CDR1 SGHRS, CDR2 YFSETQ. With V trimmed by 5 bases and J by 1 base, 5 bases remained unmatched. The CDR3 consists of 14 residues. The CDR3 region has the DNA TGCGCCAGCAGAGACAGGGTCAATAACTATGGCTACACCTTC. It codes for CASRDRVNNYGYTF.

In its sample, this clone was seen a few times. The V and J genes are TRBV6-6 and TRBJ1-5, with a tentative D call TRBD1 (5 bases). In germline, CDR1 is MNHNY, CDR2 SVGAGI (reference sequence). This CDR3 contains 12 residues. V was clipped by 6 bases and J by 5 bases, with 8 bases between them. CDR3 loop: CASRDRDQPQHF. CDR3 sequence (DNA): TGTGCCAGCAGAGACAGAGATCAGCCCCAGCATTTT.

The chain links TRBV18 to TRBJ2-7; TRBD2 matches at 7 bases. V lost 5 bases and J lost 3; bases outside the gene matches: 13. This CDR3 contains 16 residues. The V gene's germline CDR1 is KGHSH and CDR2 LQKENI. The CDR3 DNA reads TGTGCCAGCTCAAATCAGGGACGGACGGGGGGCTACGAGCAGTACTTC. Encoded protein: CASSNQGRTGGYEQYF.

The chain is built from TRBV5-5 and TRBJ1-5; D is ambiguous. This CDR3 has 15 amino acids. Germline V gene lookup returns CDR1 SGHKS and CDR2 YYEKEE (reference sequence). Trimming removed 4 bases from V and 2 bases from J, with 13 bases in between. The CDR3 DNA is TGTGCCAGCAGCCCCACTCACAGTGGCAATCAGCCCCAGCATTTT. Encoded protein: CASSPTHSGNQPQHF.

Only a few counts were recorded for this clone. The rearrangement uses TRBV18 and TRBJ1-2; tentatively, D is TRBD1 (6 bases). The CDR3 is 16 amino acids. The V end was cut by 3 bases, the J end by 1 base, with 15 bases between. Germline V lookup: CDR1 KGHSH, CDR2 LQKENI. The CDR3 coding sequence is TGTGCCAGCTCACCGAAAGACCGACAGGTTAACTATGGCTACACCTTC. It is translated as CASSPKDRQVNYGYTF. The full variable domain, with the rest looked up from reference TRBV18 and TRBJ1-2, is NAGVMQNPRHLVRRRGQEARLRCSPMKGHSHVYWYRQLPEEGLKFMVYLQKENIIDESGMPKERFSAEFPKEGPSILRIQQVVRGDSAAYFCASSPKDRQVNYGYTFGSGTRLTVV.

V and J are TRBV6-5 and TRBJ1-6, with a weak D call TRBD1 (5 bases). Per the germline V gene, CDR1 is MNHEY and CDR2 is SVGAGI. Trimming took off 5 bases at V and 10 bases at J, with 18 bases between the two ends. This CDR3 contains 15 residues. CDR3 in amino acids: CASSGTGGVGSPLHF. The CDR3 nucleotides are TGTGCCAGCAGTGGAACCGGGGGAGTGGGGTCACCCCTCCACTTT.

The chain combines TRBV4-1 with TRBJ1-6; weak D call: TRBD1 (5 bases). The CDR3 length is 15 residues. V lost 4 bases and J lost 10, with 17 bases in between. Germline CDR1 is MGHRA and CDR2 is YSYEKL. CDR3 sequence: CASSLQAGIVSPLHF. As DNA, the CDR3 is TGCGCCAGCAGCCTCCAGGCAGGGATAGTGTCACCCCTCCACTTT.

The J gene is TRBJ1-2, the V gene TRBV2; a weak D match, TRBD1 (5 bases). CDR1 and CDR2 from the germline V gene are SNHLY and FYNNEI. V lost 3 bases, J lost 2 bases, and 7 bases lay in between. CDR3 length equals 13 residues. The CDR3 region has the DNA TGTGCCAGCAGTGAGACAGAAAACTATGGCTACACCTTC. It encodes CASSETENYGYTF.

The J gene is TRBJ1-1, the V gene TRBV7-3; D remains ambiguous. From germline, CDR1 is SGHTA and CDR2 FQGTGA. With 5 bases removed from V and 1 base from J, the gap between germline ends came to 11 bases. The CDR3 runs 14 residues. In nucleotides, the CDR3 is TGTGCCAGCAGCCCGGGCGGGGAGAACACTGAAGCTTTCTTT. It yields the protein CASSPGGENTEAFF.